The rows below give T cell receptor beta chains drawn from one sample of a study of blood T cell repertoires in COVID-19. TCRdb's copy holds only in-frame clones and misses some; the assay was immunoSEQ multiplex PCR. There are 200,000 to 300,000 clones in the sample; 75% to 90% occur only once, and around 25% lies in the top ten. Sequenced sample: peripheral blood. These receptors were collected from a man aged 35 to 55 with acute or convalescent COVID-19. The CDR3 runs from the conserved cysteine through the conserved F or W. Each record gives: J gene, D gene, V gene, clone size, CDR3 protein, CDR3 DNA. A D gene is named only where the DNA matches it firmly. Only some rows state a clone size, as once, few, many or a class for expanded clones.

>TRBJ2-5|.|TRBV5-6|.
CASSLGAVRQETQYF
TGTGCCAGCAGCTTGGGTGCGGTGCGGCAAGAGACCCAGTACTTC
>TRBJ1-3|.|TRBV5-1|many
CASSLSLGGSGNTIYF
TGCGCCAGCAGCTTGAGCTTAGGGGGCTCTGGAAACACCATATATTTT
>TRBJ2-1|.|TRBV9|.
CASSLSTYNEQFF
TGTGCCAGCAGCCTTTCCACATACAATGAGCAGTTCTTC
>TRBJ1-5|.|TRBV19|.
CASSIWRGNQPQHF
TGTGCCAGTAGTATATGGAGGGGCAATCAGCCCCAGCATTTT
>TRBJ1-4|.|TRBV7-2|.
CASSPVQGSEKLFF
TGTGCCAGCAGCCCAGTTCAGGGGTCTGAAAAACTGTTTTTT
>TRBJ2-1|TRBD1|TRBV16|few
CASSQNGPGTDRFRSYNEQFF
TGTGCCAGCAGCCAGAACGGCCCCGGGACAGACCGTTTTCGTTCCTACAATGAGCAGTTCTTC
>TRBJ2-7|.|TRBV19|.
CASSMSSGYEQYF
TGTGCCAGTAGTATGAGTAGCGGCTACGAGCAGTACTTC
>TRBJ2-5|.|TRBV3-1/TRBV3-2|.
CASSSGGAGPQEETQYF
TGTGCCAGCAGTTCTGGGGGGGCAGGGCCCCAAGAAGAGACCCAGTACTTC
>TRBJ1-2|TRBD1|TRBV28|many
CASSSDRGLTNYGYTF
TGTGCCAGCAGCTCGGACAGGGGACTGACTAACTATGGCTACACCTTC
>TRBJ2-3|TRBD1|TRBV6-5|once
CASREPGQSPDTQYF
TGTGCCAGCAGGGAGCCGGGACAGTCCCCAGATACGCAGTATTTT
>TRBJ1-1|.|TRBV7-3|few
CASSRFPGSNTEAFF
TGTGCCAGCAGCCGCTTTCCGGGGAGCAACACTGAAGCTTTCTTT
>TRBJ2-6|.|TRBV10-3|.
CAIGSTGANVLTF
TGTGCCATCGGGAGTACTGGGGCCAACGTCCTGACTTTC
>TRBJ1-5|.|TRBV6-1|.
CASSDNRARQPQHF
TGTGCCAGCAGTGATAACAGGGCGCGACAGCCCCAGCATTTT
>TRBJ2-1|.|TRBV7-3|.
CASSPWRADSTYNEQFF
TGTGCCAGCAGCCCCTGGAGAGCGGACTCTACCTACAATGAGCAGTTCTTC
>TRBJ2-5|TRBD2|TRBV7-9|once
CASSTGGTQETQYF
TGTGCCAGCAGCACGGGGGGGACTCAAGAGACCCAGTACTTC
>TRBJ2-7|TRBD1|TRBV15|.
CATSRVRDSSYEQYF
TGTGCCACCAGCAGAGTCCGGGACAGTTCCTACGAGCAGTACTTC
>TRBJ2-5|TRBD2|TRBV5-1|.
CASSWTSGVQETQYF
TGCGCCAGCAGCTGGACTAGCGGGGTTCAAGAGACCCAGTACTTC
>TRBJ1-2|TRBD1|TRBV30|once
CAWSGRGQENYGYTF
TGTGCCTGGAGTGGAAGGGGGCAAGAAAACTATGGCTACACCTTC
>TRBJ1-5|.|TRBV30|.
CAWSPQGTQPQHF
TGTGCCTGGAGCCCTCAGGGGACACAGCCCCAGCATTTT
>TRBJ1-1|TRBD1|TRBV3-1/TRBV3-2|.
CASSSRDRGNTEAFF
TGTGCCAGCAGCAGTCGGGACAGGGGAAACACTGAAGCTTTCTTT
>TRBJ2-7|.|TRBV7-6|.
CASSPLCQQLSPREGGSYEQYF
.
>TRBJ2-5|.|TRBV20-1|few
CSAIKETQYF
TGCAGTGCTATCAAAGAGACCCAGTACTTC
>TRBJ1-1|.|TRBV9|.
CASSVSGQTTEAFF
TGTGCCAGCAGCGTTTCCGGACAGACCACTGAAGCTTTCTTT
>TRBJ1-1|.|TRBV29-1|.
CSAGGGSEAFF
TGCAGCGCTGGAGGCGGCTCTGAAGCTTTCTTT
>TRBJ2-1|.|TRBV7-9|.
CASSLLGGDEQFF
TGTGCCAGCAGCTTATTGGGGGGAGATGAGCAGTTCTTC
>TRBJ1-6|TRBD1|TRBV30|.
CAWREGQASSYNSPLHF
TGTGCCTGGAGGGAAGGACAGGCCAGCTCCTATAATTCACCCCTCCACTTT
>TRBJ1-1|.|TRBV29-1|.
CSVRRRTNTEAFF
TGCAGCGTTAGACGGAGAACGAACACTGAAGCTTTCTTT
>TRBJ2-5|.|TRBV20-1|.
CSASPLSGLQETQYF
TGCAGTGCTAGTCCCTTGTCAGGCCTCCAAGAGACCCAGTACTTC
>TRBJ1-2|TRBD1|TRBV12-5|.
CASGPGQGGYGYTF
TGTGCTAGTGGTCCGGGACAGGGTGGCTATGGCTACACCTTC
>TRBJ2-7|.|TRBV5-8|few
CAHSRDTTYEQYF
TGTGCCCATTCCCGGGACACTACCTACGAGCAGTACTTC
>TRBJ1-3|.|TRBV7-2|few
CASSFSGEAGNTIYF
TGTGCCAGCAGCTTCTCAGGGGAAGCTGGAAACACCATATATTTT
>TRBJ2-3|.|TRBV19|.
CASSPRVRNTQYF
TGTGCCAGTAGTCCTCGGGTACGAAATACGCAGTATTTT
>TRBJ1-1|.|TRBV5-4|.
CASSKDSEAFF
TGTGCCAGCAGTAAGGACAGTGAAGCTTTCTTT
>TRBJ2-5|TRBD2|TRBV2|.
CASTGLAGVKTQYF
TGTGCCAGCACTGGACTAGCGGGAGTAAAGACCCAGTACTTC
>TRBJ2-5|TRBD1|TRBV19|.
CASSPSRGQGRETQYF
TGTGCCAGTAGTCCCTCTAGGGGACAGGGACGGGAGACCCAGTACTTC
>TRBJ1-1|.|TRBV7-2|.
CASSLTRRLNTEAFF
TGTGCCAGCAGCTTAACCCGGCGGCTTAACACTGAAGCTTTCTTT
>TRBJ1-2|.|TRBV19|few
CASLPGGQNYGYTF
TGTGCCAGTTTGCCCGGAGGACAGAACTATGGCTACACCTTC
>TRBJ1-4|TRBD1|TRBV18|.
CASSPGTAEKLFF
TGTGCCAGCTCACCTGGGACAGCTGAAAAACTGTTTTTT
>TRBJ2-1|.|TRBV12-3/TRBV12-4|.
CASSFGRYNEQFF
TGTGCCAGCAGTTTTGGGCGTTACAATGAGCAGTTCTTC
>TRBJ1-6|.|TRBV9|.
CASSERQDPADNSPLHF
TGTGCCAGCAGCGAGAGACAGGACCCCGCGGATAATTCACCCCTCCACTTT
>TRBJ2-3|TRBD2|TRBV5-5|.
CASSPKLAGATDTQYF
TGTGCCAGCAGCCCCAAACTAGCGGGAGCGACAGATACGCAGTATTTT
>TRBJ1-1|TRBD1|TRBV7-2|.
CASSLEGTGATEAFF
TGTGCCAGCAGCCTAGAAGGGACAGGGGCGACTGAAGCTTTCTTT
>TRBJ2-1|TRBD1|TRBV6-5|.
CASNRDRGYNEQFF
TGTGCCAGCAATAGGGACAGGGGCTACAATGAGCAGTTCTTC